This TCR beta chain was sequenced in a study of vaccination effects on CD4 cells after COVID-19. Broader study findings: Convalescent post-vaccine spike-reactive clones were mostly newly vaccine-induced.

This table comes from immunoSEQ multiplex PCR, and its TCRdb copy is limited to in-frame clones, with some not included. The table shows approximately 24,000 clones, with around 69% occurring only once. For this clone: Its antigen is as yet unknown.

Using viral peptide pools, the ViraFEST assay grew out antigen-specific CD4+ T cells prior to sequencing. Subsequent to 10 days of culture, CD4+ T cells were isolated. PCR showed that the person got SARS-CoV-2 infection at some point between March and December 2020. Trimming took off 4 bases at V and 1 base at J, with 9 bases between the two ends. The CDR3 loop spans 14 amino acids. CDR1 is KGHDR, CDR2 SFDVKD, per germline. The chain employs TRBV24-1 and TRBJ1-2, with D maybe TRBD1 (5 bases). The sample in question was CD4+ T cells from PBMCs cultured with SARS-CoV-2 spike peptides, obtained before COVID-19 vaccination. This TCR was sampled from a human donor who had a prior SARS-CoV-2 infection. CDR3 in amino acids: CATSEAGYNYGYTF. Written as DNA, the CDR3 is TGTGCCACCAGTGAAGCAGGGTATAACTATGGCTACACCTTC.